The 30 T cell receptor beta chains listed next were all sequenced from one sample in a study of CD8+ T cells in alopecia areata. The sequencing template was cDNA reverse transcribed from extracted RNA. Generated by immunoSEQ multiplex PCR, the TCRdb table keeps only in-frame clones and is missing some. Altogether 140,000 to 150,000 clones are present, 45% to 60% being singletons, with the ten largest covering roughly 0.92%. The material was CD4+ T cells sorted from blood, obtained at week 0. Every receptor here comes from a human donor with alopecia areata.

This clone has a handful of counts. The rearrangement uses TRBV29-1 and TRBJ1-1; a weak D match, TRBD1 (5 bases). V lost 7 bases and J 4 bases, leaving 13 bases between the germline ends. CDR3 size: 12 residues. Germline lookup yields CDR1 SQVTM and CDR2 ANQGSEA. The CDR3 DNA is TGCAGCGGTCAGGGTTGGGGCACTGAAGCTTTCTTT. Encoded protein: CSGQGWGTEAFF.

This clone was seen only a few times. The V and J genes are TRBV5-1 and TRBJ2-7; a weak D match, TRBD2 (6 bases). V lost 4 bases, J lost 3 bases, and 11 bases lay in between. The germline gives CDR1 SGHRS, CDR2 YFSETQ. This CDR3 has 13 amino acids. CDR3 coding DNA: TGCGCCAGCAGCGTAGGACTAAACTACGAGCAGTACTTC. Protein sequence: CASSVGLNYEQYF. Looking up the rest from reference TRBV5-1 and TRBJ2-7 gives the full variable domain: KAGVTQTPRYLIKTRGQQVTLSCSPISGHRSVSWYQQTPGQGLQFLFEYFSETQRNKGNFPGRFSGRQFSNSRSEMNVSTLELGDSALYLCASSVGLNYEQYFGPGTRLTVT.

The rearrangement joins TRBV9 to TRBJ1-2, with D maybe TRBD1 (5 bases). The CDR3 sequence is 13 residues long. V was pared by 4 bases and J by 7 bases, with 14 bases between. In germline, CDR1 is SGDLS, CDR2 YYNGEE. The CDR3 DNA reads as TGTGCCAGCAGCTTCCGGGACGGCAGTGGCTACACCTTC. Its protein product is CASSFRDGSGYTF.

The chain recombines TRBV19 with TRBJ2-1, with 12 bases identical to TRBD2. The CDR3 runs 21 residues. The V gene end was trimmed by 1 base and the J gene end by 0 bases; junction bases not matched to a gene: 13. Looked up from germline, CDR1 is LNHDA and CDR2 is SQIVND (reference sequence). The CDR3 is CASSIVGASGRAPSSYNEQFF. The CDR3 DNA sequence: TGTGCCAGTAGTATAGTTGGGGCTAGCGGGAGGGCCCCGAGCTCCTACAATGAGCAGTTCTTC.

The gene calls are TRBV5-4 and TRBJ2-5; D call uncertain. Trimming left V 4 bases short and J 4 bases short, with 11 bases between. The germline V gene encodes CDR1 SGHNT and CDR2 YYREEE (reference sequence). CDR3 length equals 13 residues. The CDR3 reads CASSRSNSETQYF. CDR3 in DNA: TGTGCCAGCAGCCGCAGTAATTCAGAGACCCAGTACTTC.

J is TRBJ2-1 and V is TRBV28; D is ambiguous. Germline V gene sequence: CDR1 MDHEN, CDR2 SYDVKM. Trimming cost V 7 bases and J 7 bases, with 8 bases left between them. CDR3 size: 11 residues. The CDR3 nucleotides read TGTGCCAGCAACGAAAGGAATGAGCAGTTCTTC. As protein: CASNERNEQFF.

The V and J genes are TRBV5-1 and TRBJ2-3; 9 nucleotides agree with TRBD1. Germline V CDR1 and CDR2: SGHRS, YFSETQ. V lost 4 bases and J lost 4; bases outside the gene matches: 13. This CDR3 is built from 17 residues. This chain's CDR3 is CASSLSRPGQGADTQYF. DNA of the CDR3: TGCGCCAGCAGCCTAAGCCGCCCGGGACAGGGTGCAGATACGCAGTATTTT.

In its sample, this clone was seen a few times. This chain connects TRBV5-4 to TRBJ2-1; 9 positions agree with TRBD2. V was pared by 5 bases and J by 3 bases, with 3 bases of the junction left unmatched. The CDR3 contains 14 residues. CDR1 is SGHNT and CDR2 is YYREEE in the germline V gene (reference sequence). CDR3 sequence reads: CASSLAGNYNEQFF. In DNA form, the CDR3 reads TGTGCCAGCAGTCTAGCGGGAAACTACAATGAGCAGTTCTTC. The whole variable domain, filled in from reference TRBV5-4 and TRBJ2-1, reads ETGVTQSPTHLIKTRGQQVTLRCSSQSGHNTVSWYQQALGQGPQFIFQYYREEENGRGNFPPRFSGLQFPNYSSELNVNALELDDSALYLCASSLAGNYNEQFFGPGTRLTVL.

Regarding this clone: At one of its ends the junction is not consistent with the germline gene, which may arise from a read error. The V gene is TRBV5-6, the J gene TRBJ2-7; D uncertain. The CDR3 covers 11 residues. CDR1 and CDR2 (germline): SGHDT, YYEEEE. The CDR3 reads CASSFQDGCDF. CDR3 DNA: TGTGCCAGCAGCTTCCAGGACGGATGTGACTTC.

In its sample, this clone was seen a few times. The chain is built from TRBV29-1 and TRBJ2-5; D gene unclear. Germline CDR1 reads SQVTM; CDR2 reads ANQGSEA. This CDR3 is 11 amino acids long. Between the trimmed V and J ends, which lost 4 bases and 5 bases, there was a span of 8 bases. For the CDR3, the DNA is TGCAGCGTTGTTCTTATGGAGACCCAGTACTTC. It specifies CSVVLMETQYF.

The V and J genes are TRBV9 and TRBJ1-5; D call uncertain. CDR1 SGDLS and CDR2 YYNGEE come from the germline V gene. V lost 0 bases to trimming and J lost 7 bases, with 8 bases between them. The CDR3 sequence is 13 residues long. CDR3 sequence (DNA): TGTGCCAGCAGCGTAGCTGTGGGCCAGCCCCAGCATTTT. Encoded protein: CASSVAVGQPQHF.

The chain uses TRBV7-2 and TRBJ1-1; D gene uncertain. This CDR3 contains 13 residues. V lost 5 bases to trimming and J lost 4 bases, with 11 bases between them. In germline, CDR1 is SGHTA, CDR2 FQGNSA. For the CDR3, the DNA is TGTGCCAGCAGCCTAATAACCGGCACTGAAGCTTTCTTT. Residues: CASSLITGTEAFF.

The rearrangement joins TRBV30 to TRBJ2-7; perhaps D is TRBD1 or TRBD2 (6 bases each). V lost 5 bases, J lost 5 bases, and 13 bases lay in between. The germline V gene encodes CDR1 GTSNPN and CDR2 SVGIG (reference sequence). This CDR3 has 12 amino acids. CDR3 sequence (DNA): TGTGCCTGGCGAAGAGGGGGGAACGAGCAGTACTTC. It specifies CAWRRGGNEQYF.

CDR3 sequence reads: CSVDRTGGDGYTF. As DNA, the CDR3 is TGCAGCGTTGATCGGACAGGGGGCGATGGCTACACCTTC. The V and J genes are TRBV29-1 and TRBJ1-2; 11 bases align to TRBD1. Germline assignment: CDR1 SQVTM and CDR2 ANQGSEA. V was clipped by 3 bases and J by 6 bases; unmatched bases: 3. CDR3 size: 13 residues.

This chain connects TRBV9 to TRBJ2-2; D gene uncertain. Germline CDR1 SGDLS, CDR2 YYNGEE. Trimming took 0 bases from V and 4 from J, leaving 13 bases between them. The CDR3 totals 16 residues. The CDR3, as DNA: TGTGCCAGCAGCGTAGCCGGATCCCCGGTCACCGGGGAGCTGTTTTTT. It codes for CASSVAGSPVTGELFF.

The chain carries TRBV29-1 and TRBJ1-1; the match to TRBD1 covers 8 bases. The CDR3 covers 14 residues. Germline lookup yields CDR1 SQVTM and CDR2 ANQGSEA. The J segment lost 1 base and the V segment lost 5 bases, leaving 6 bases of the junction unmatched. CDR3 nucleotides: TGCAGCGTTACGACAGGGGAGGCGAACACTGAAGCTTTCTTT. Translating it yields CSVTTGEANTEAFF.

This chain links TRBV15 with TRBJ2-7, with TRBD2 identical over 8 bases. Germline assignment: CDR1 LNHNV and CDR2 YYDKDF (reference sequence). After removal of 0 bases from V and 1 base from J, the junction contained 8 bases not matched to a gene. The CDR3 is 17 amino acids. The chain's CDR3 is CATSRDRGGRTSYEQYF. The CDR3 DNA is TGTGCCACCAGCAGAGATCGCGGCGGGAGGACTTCCTACGAGCAGTACTTC.

This clone came up a few times. The rearrangement links TRBV29-1 to TRBJ2-5; D is possibly TRBD1 (5 bases). The CDR3 covers 12 residues. V was cut by 4 bases and J by 3 bases, with 9 bases left in between. Germline CDR1 and CDR2: SQVTM and ANQGSEA. CDR3 residues: CSVVRREETQYF. For the CDR3, the DNA is TGCAGCGTTGTCCGCAGGGAAGAGACCCAGTACTTC.

This clone occurred a few times. V gene TRBV30 combines with J gene TRBJ1-5, with D perhaps matching TRBD1 (6 bases). Between the trimmed V and J ends, which lost 1 base and 11 bases, there was a span of 15 bases. CDR1 and CDR2 (germline): GTSNPN, SVGIG (reference sequence). This CDR3 is 13 amino acids long. This CDR3 reads CAWSEQGSGSQHF. The CDR3 DNA follows: TGTGCCTGGAGTGAACAGGGATCCGGGTCCCAGCATTTT.

CDR3 nucleotides: TGTGCCAGCAGTGAGTACACTAGCGGGCCCCAAGAGACCCAGTACTTC. Encoded protein: CASSEYTSGPQETQYF. J is TRBJ2-5 and V is TRBV6-1; 9 bases map to TRBD2. The V and J ends lost 3 bases and 1 base, in that order; junction bases with no gene match: 6. There are 16 residues in the CDR3. Germline CDR1 and CDR2: MNHNS and SASEGT.

This clone came up a few times. This sequence joins TRBV7-2 and TRBJ2-7; 11 bases are shared with TRBD2. With V trimmed by 5 bases and J by 2 bases, 11 bases remained unmatched. Germline V gene data show CDR1 as SGHTA and CDR2 as FQGNSA. This CDR3 region has 17 residues. The CDR3 DNA follows: TGTGCCAGCAGCCCATGGGGACTAGCGGAGGGTACCTACGAGCAGTACTTC. Translated, it gives CASSPWGLAEGTYEQYF.

This clone was picked up a small number of times. This chain connects TRBV2 to TRBJ2-3, with D possibly being TRBD2 (5 bases). CDR3 length equals 14 residues. The germline V gene has CDR1 SNHLY and CDR2 FYNNEI. Trimming left V 7 bases short and J 9 bases short, with 20 bases between. CDR3 residues: CASKSGEISQTQYF. DNA of the CDR3: TGTGCCAGCAAGAGCGGAGAGATCAGCCAGACGCAGTATTTT. The whole variable domain, remainder taken from reference TRBV2 and TRBJ2-3, is EPEVTQTPSHQVTQMGQEVILRCVPISNHLYFYWYRQILGQKVEFLVSFYNNEISEKSEIFDDQFSVERPDGSNFTLKIRSTKLEDSAMYFCASKSGEISQTQYFGPGTRLTVL.

This clone was observed a single time. CDR3 sequence reads: CASSPNPGETQYF. The CDR3 coding sequence is TGTGCCAGCTCACCGAACCCAGGGGAGACCCAGTACTTC. The rearrangement joins TRBV18 to TRBJ2-5; maybe TRBD1 (5 bases). In germline, CDR1 is KGHSH, CDR2 LQKENI. The CDR3 is made up of 13 amino acids. V lost 3 bases to trimming and J lost 5 bases, with 10 bases between them.

This clone was seen a few times. V usage is TRBV5-1 and J usage is TRBJ1-2; weak D call: TRBD1 (6 bases). This CDR3 has 13 amino acids. V lost 3 bases, J lost 8 bases, and 14 bases lay in between. Germline V gene sequence: CDR1 SGHRS, CDR2 YFSETQ. CDR3 sequence (DNA): TGCGCCAGCAGCTCCCAGGGGAGGGACGGCTACACCTTC. Residues: CASSSQGRDGYTF. The entire variable domain, with the rest obtained from reference TRBV5-1 and TRBJ1-2, is as follows: KAGVTQTPRYLIKTRGQQVTLSCSPISGHRSVSWYQQTPGQGLQFLFEYFSETQRNKGNFPGRFSGRQFSNSRSEMNVSTLELGDSALYLCASSSQGRDGYTFGSGTRLTVV.

The chain carries TRBV29-1 and TRBJ2-5; tentative D call: TRBD2 (5 bases). V was shortened by 7 bases and J by 1 base, with 13 bases between the two germline ends. In germline, CDR1 is SQVTM, CDR2 ANQGSEA. The CDR3 covers 13 residues. CDR3 DNA: TGCAGCGCCCGGCGGGCGACCCAAGAGACCCAGTACTTC. Protein: CSARRATQETQYF.

This clone was observed a handful of times. V is TRBV27 and J is TRBJ2-1; maybe TRBD2 (6 bases). Germline V CDR1 and CDR2: MNHEY, SMNVEV (reference sequence). The CDR3 totals 16 residues. Trimming left V 5 bases short and J 6 bases short, with 20 bases between. The CDR3 reads CASSPRPDTSPNEQFF. The DNA of the CDR3 is TGTGCCAGCAGTCCCCGCCCTGACACTAGCCCCAATGAGCAGTTCTTC.

This rearrangement joins TRBV30 to TRBJ2-2; TRBD1 matches at 9 bases. Germline V CDR1 and CDR2: GTSNPN, SVGIG (reference sequence). Trimming cost V 7 bases and J 7 bases; bases outside gene matches: 13. The CDR3 has 15 residues. Here the CDR3 DNA reads TGTGCCTTTCCACCGGGACAGGGTATTGACGGGGAGCTGTTTTTT. Amino acids: CAFPPGQGIDGELFF.

The rearrangement uses TRBV29-1 and TRBJ1-3, with D unclear. V lost 3 bases and J 2 bases, leaving 8 bases between the germline ends. CDR3 size: 13 residues. CDR1 is SQVTM, CDR2 ANQGSEA, per germline. The CDR3 reads CSVDEGPGNTIYF. The CDR3 bases are TGCAGCGTTGACGAGGGCCCTGGAAACACCATATATTTT.

This chain uses TRBV27 with TRBJ2-7; D is uncertain. Trimming left V 5 bases short and J 2 bases short, with 7 bases between. From germline, CDR1 is MNHEY and CDR2 SMNVEV (reference sequence). CDR3 length: 12 residues. CDR3 loop: CASSPNPYEQYF. CDR3 in DNA: TGTGCCAGCAGTCCAAACCCCTACGAGCAGTACTTC.

The chain is built from TRBV7-2 and TRBJ2-4; 8 positions match TRBD2. The CDR3 extends over 17 amino acids. Germline V gives CDR1 SGHTA, CDR2 FQGNSA. The V gene end was trimmed by 4 bases and the J gene end by 2 bases; junction bases not matched to a gene: 10. The CDR3 is CASSSGTRGPTKNIQYF. CDR3 nucleotides: TGTGCCAGCAGCTCCGGGACTAGGGGCCCTACCAAAAACATTCAGTACTTC.